The TCR beta chain under discussion was sequenced for a study of Graves' ophthalmopathy and Graves' hyperthyroidism. The study's findings and limits: Most thyroid clonotypes with frequency above 0.001 were detected in blood too.

Ages of hyperthyroidism patients ran from 18 to 65, and their diagnoses were new, under 2 months' duration. Exclusion applied to patients with other autoimmune diseases, uncontrolled infections, pregnancy or lactation. Comments on this clonotype: Its target is not known.

The CDR3 sequence is 14 residues long. The germline V and J ends were trimmed by 11 bases and 1 base, with 17 bases remaining between them. The germline V gene has CDR1 ENHRY and CDR2 SYGVKD. RNA transcripts were the template, and TCR beta CDR3 regions were amplified from them. Following a first-round RT-PCR that used HTBI primers, a second-round multiplex PCR was carried out. TCRdb passed the multiplex PCR reads through MiXCR, listing each CDR3 protein once. The top ten clones hold more than 9.5% of a sample with over a million distinct CDR3 sequences, about 40% of them seen once. Input material: peripheral blood or thyroid tissue (not recorded which). The receptor was derived from an adult man with Graves' hyperthyroidism. The rearrangement joins TRBV10-3 to TRBJ1-2; D is ambiguous. CDR3 nucleotide sequence: TGTGCCGGCAGTGTCTCCGGCGGTAACTATGGCTACACCTTC. It specifies CAGSVSGGNYGYTF.